This T cell receptor (beta chain) emerged from a study of blood T cell repertoires in COVID-19. Generated by immunoSEQ multiplex PCR, the TCRdb table keeps only in-frame clones and is missing some. The sample gives approximately 14,000 clones, less than 85% of which show up once; about a sixth is in the top ten. The CDR3 sequence is 15 residues long. The germline CDR1 and CDR2 sequences are SGHAT and FQDESV (reference sequence). The V segment lost 4 bases and the J segment 1 base; nucleotides outside the gene matches: 5. In its sample, this clone ranks as large. Sequencing input: peripheral blood. The rearrangement uses TRBV11-1 and TRBJ2-7; 9 bases are shared with TRBD1. This TCR was recovered from a man aged 40-49 years with active or convalescent COVID-19. The DNA for the CDR3 is TGTGCCAGCAGCTATACAGGGGGCGCATCCTACGAGCAGTACTTC. Its protein is CASSYTGGASYEQYF.